This is a list of T cell receptor beta chains from one sample in a study of blood T cells in healthy people across ages. One entry per CDR3 protein results from TCRdb running MiXCR on the 5' RACE reads. The sample includes roughly 1.5 million distinct CDR3 sequences, 35% to 45% of them seen just once. The sample consisted of blood. The receptors here all came from a woman aged 18-30 years in good health. Both conserved end residues are trimmed from each CDR3.

TSSQAGGIYGYT TRBJ1-2 TRBV4-1
SVEGLGNTEAF TRBJ1-1 TRBV29-1
ASSPLAGGLRNEQF TRBJ2-1 TRBV7-9
ASSTYTEAF TRBJ1-1 TRBV19
ASSQDRRLADTDTQY TRBJ2-3 TRBV4-3
ASSDALQGWAEKLF TRBJ1-4 TRBV21-1
SARDTRTPSTDTQY TRBJ2-3 TRBV20-1
ASSDALHPNEQF TRBJ2-1 TRBV25-1
SAGRTDQETQY TRBJ2-5 TRBV29-1
ASSLSETSGSNEQF TRBJ2-1 TRBV27
SVVTSGIYEQY TRBJ2-7 TRBV29-1
SAGGLAGGPSSTDTQY TRBJ2-3 TRBV20-1
ASSLRGTALVYEQY TRBJ2-7 TRBV7-8
ATSDLVGSKY TRBJ2-4 TRBV24-1
ASSTETGRTIY TRBJ1-3 TRBV2
ASRSGGNGYT TRBJ1-2 TRBV12-3/TRBV12-4
ASSLRVPGQGSGYGYT TRBJ1-2 TRBV7-8
ASSYGAGGYEQY TRBJ2-7 TRBV5-6
ASTRQGPYNEQF TRBJ2-1 TRBV12-3/TRBV12-4
ASSLTPVSNQPQH TRBJ1-5 TRBV5-5
ASSYSRNVGYGYT TRBJ1-2 TRBV6-5
ASSQEGRGALYEQY TRBJ2-7 TRBV3-1
ASSSRGGGEQY TRBJ2-5 TRBV7-6
ASSERGSAFYTEAF TRBJ1-1 TRBV25-1
SVRGDTEAF TRBJ1-1 TRBV29-1
ASSLRDRWSLSGANVLT TRBJ2-6 TRBV7-2
ASSFGTSGGHTYEQY TRBJ2-7 TRBV19
SAREGQGWPYGYT TRBJ1-2 TRBV20-1
ASSELRTTSPEQF TRBJ2-1 TRBV25-1